This TCR beta chain comes out of a study of blood T cell repertoires in COVID-19. For the study at large: The study drew acute and convalescent COVID-19 samples from the United States, Italy and Spain.

TCRdb's table, derived via immunoSEQ multiplex PCR, lists solely in-frame clones and lacks some. The repertoire holds some 150,000 clones, with around 91% as singletons. The sequenced sample consisted of peripheral blood. This sequence originates from a woman between 40 and 55 years old with acute or convalescent COVID-19.

CDR3 sequence: CASSFGGASDNEQFF. The CDR3 DNA is TGTGCCAGCAGCTTTGGCGGGGCGTCGGACAATGAGCAGTTCTTC. The chain recombines TRBV5-4 with TRBJ2-1; possible D gene TRBD2, 6 bases. This CDR3 region has 15 residues. Trimming removed 2 bases from V and 5 bases from J, with 14 bases in between. The germline V gene encodes CDR1 SGHNT and CDR2 YYREEE (reference sequence).